One and the same sample provided the 26 T cell receptor beta chains below, sequenced in a study of CD8+CD57+ T cells in acquired aplastic anemia. The template for TCR beta VDJ and CDR3 sequence profiling was genomic DNA. In TCRdb, the reads were re-called with MiXCR into one record per CDR3 protein. The sample includes 200,000 to 250,000 distinct CDR3 sequences, roughly 45% of them seen just once. CD8+CD57+ cell expansion had been shown by flow cytometry in patients chosen for sequencing. Source material: sorted CD4+, CD8+, or CD8+CD57+ T cells (not recorded which) from PBMCs. The source is a human donor with aplastic anemia.

The genes are TRBV9 and TRBJ1-3; D might be TRBD1 (6 bases). V lost 3 bases and J 0 bases, leaving 7 bases between the germline ends. The CDR3 covers 14 residues. CDR1 and CDR2 from the germline V gene are SGDLS and YYNGEE. For the CDR3, the DNA is TGTGCCAGCAGCGGAGGGGGCTCTGGAAACACCATATATTTT. It encodes CASSGGGSGNTIYF. Looking up the rest from reference TRBV9 and TRBJ1-3 gives the full variable domain: DSGVTQTPKHLITATGQRVTLRCSPRSGDLSVYWYQQSLDQGLQFLIQYYNGEERAKGNILERFSAQQFPDLHSELNLSSLELGDSALYFCASSGGGSGNTIYFGEGSWLTVV.

In its sample, this clonotype was seen a few times. The V gene is TRBV6-1, the J gene TRBJ1-2; D uncertain. Germline V gives CDR1 MNHNS, CDR2 SASEGT. Trimming removed 11 bases at V and 2 bases at J, with 24 bases between. The CDR3 runs to 16 residues. CDR3 nucleotide sequence: TGTGCCTTAAAGCCCCCCCCCCGGGAGGTCAACTATGGCTACACCTTC. This gives the protein CALKPPPREVNYGYTF.

Notes on this clonotype: A clone one base away is much larger, so this may be a read error. The gene calls are TRBV5-1 and TRBJ1-3; TRBD1 is a possible D gene (5 bases). The germline gives CDR1 SGHRS, CDR2 YFSETQ. This CDR3 is 14 amino acids long. V dropped 5 bases and J dropped 0 bases, with 9 bases sitting between them. This CDR3 is CASRLDSSGNTIYF. The CDR3 DNA sequence: TGCGCCAGCAGACTCGACAGCTCTGGAAACACCATATATTTT.

This clonotype was seen at least ten times. The chain joins TRBV13 to TRBJ1-1; D unresolved. Germline V gene data show CDR1 as PRHDT and CDR2 as FYEKMQ (reference sequence). This CDR3 is 14 amino acids long. The germline V and J ends were trimmed by 5 bases and 3 bases, with 13 bases remaining between them. The CDR3 DNA follows: TGTGCCAGCAGCCGAACCGGGGAGTACACTGAAGCTTTCTTT. Encoded protein: CASSRTGEYTEAFF. The complete variable domain, with remaining parts taken from reference TRBV13 and TRBJ1-1, reads AAGVIQSPRHLIKEKRETATLKCYPIPRHDTVYWYQQGPGQDPQFLISFYEKMQSDKGSIPDRFSAQQFSDYHSELNMSSLELGDSALYFCASSRTGEYTEAFFGQGTRLTVV.

This clonotype was counted many times. V is TRBV3-1 and J is TRBJ2-1; the D gene is possibly TRBD2 (6 bases). Germline V gene data show CDR1 as LGHDT and CDR2 as YNNKEL (reference sequence). Trimming removed 4 bases at V and 4 bases at J, with 14 bases between. The CDR3 is made up of 15 amino acids. CDR3: CASSPSSERYNEQFF. The CDR3 DNA reads as TGTGCCAGCAGCCCGTCTAGCGAACGATACAATGAGCAGTTCTTC.

As regards this clonotype: This could be a read error, since a much larger clone is one nucleotide away. The missing conserved phenylalanine or tryptophan at the end of this CDR3 makes a read error likely. The chain is built from TRBV27 and TRBJ1-6; no reliable D call. V was clipped by 3 bases and J by 8 bases, with 11 bases between them. Germline V lookup: CDR1 MNHEY, CDR2 SMNVEV (reference sequence). The CDR3 length is 14 residues. DNA of the CDR3: TGTGCCAGCAGTTTGCTGCTCCCCGATTCACCCCTCCACCTT. It is translated as CASSLLLPDSPLHL.

Many counts were recorded for this clonotype. The genes are TRBV5-5 and TRBJ2-7; the D gene is possibly TRBD2 (6 bases). Per germline, CDR1 SGHKS and CDR2 YYEKEE (reference sequence). This CDR3 comprises 13 residues. Trimming removed 10 bases from V and 0 bases from J, with 14 bases in between. CDR3 in DNA: TGTGCCGCGGGTCGGGGGAGCTCCTACGAGCAGTACTTC. Its translation: CAAGRGSSYEQYF.

Ten or more counts support this clonotype. The chain carries TRBV27 and TRBJ1-6, with 9 nucleotides matching TRBD1. Per the germline V gene, CDR1 is MNHEY and CDR2 is SMNVEV (reference sequence). After removal of 6 bases from V and 9 bases from J, the junction contained 3 bases not matched to a gene. The CDR3 spans 13 residues. CDR3 sequence reads: CASRGTGSSPLHF. CDR3 in DNA: TGTGCCAGCAGAGGGACAGGGAGTTCACCCCTCCACTTT.

This clonotype was picked up a small number of times. The rearrangement uses TRBV5-5 and TRBJ2-2; no clear D gene. The CDR3 length is 18 residues. Trimming removed 6 bases from V and 0 bases from J, with 21 bases in between. The germline V gene encodes CDR1 SGHKS and CDR2 YYEKEE (reference sequence). CDR3 sequence reads: CASTPKGLEPPNTGELFF. DNA for the CDR3: TGTGCCAGCACCCCCAAAGGGCTCGAGCCTCCGAACACCGGGGAGCTGTTTTTT.

This clonotype was recorded at least ten times. V usage is TRBV6-1 and J usage is TRBJ1-6; TRBD1 is a possible D gene (6 bases). The germline CDR1 and CDR2 sequences are MNHNS and SASEGT. Deletions cut 4 bases from V and 0 bases from J, with 10 bases between. This CDR3 is built from 16 residues. CDR3 residues: CASSVTGSSYNSPLHF. As DNA, the CDR3 is TGTGCCAGCAGTGTGACAGGTAGCTCCTATAATTCACCCCTCCACTTT.

This clonotype was counted at least ten times. This rearrangement joins TRBV5-1 to TRBJ2-3; 13 bases match TRBD2. J lost 5 bases, V lost 0 bases, and 12 bases had no gene match. CDR3 size: 19 residues. Germline CDR1 reads SGHRS; CDR2 reads YFSETQ. This CDR3 reads CASSLGPPTSGGALDTQYF. CDR3 DNA: TGCGCCAGCAGCTTGGGACCTCCTACTAGCGGGGGGGCCTTAGATACGCAGTATTTT. The full variable domain, rest sourced from reference TRBV5-1 and TRBJ2-3, is KAGVTQTPRYLIKTRGQQVTLSCSPISGHRSVSWYQQTPGQGLQFLFEYFSETQRNKGNFPGRFSGRQFSNSRSEMNVSTLELGDSALYLCASSLGPPTSGGALDTQYFGPGTRLTVL.

This clonotype was seen more than once but under ten times. The chain recombines TRBV10-3 with TRBJ2-7; 9 nucleotides match TRBD1. The J segment lost 1 base and the V segment lost 4 bases, leaving 8 bases of the junction unmatched. The CDR3 length is 16 residues. The germline V gene has CDR1 ENHRY and CDR2 SYGVKD. The DNA for the CDR3 is TGTGCCATCAGTGCCTCGGACAGGGGATTATCCTACGAGCAGTACTTC. Amino acid sequence: CAISASDRGLSYEQYF.

The chain links TRBV10-1 to TRBJ2-2; 7 bases map to TRBD1. J lost 2 bases, V lost 5 bases, and 5 bases had no gene match. From germline, CDR1 is WNHNN and CDR2 SYGVQD (reference sequence). The CDR3 contains 15 residues. The DNA of the CDR3 is TGCGCCAGCAGTCCGGGACAGTTCAACACCGGGGAGCTGTTTTTT. Protein: CASSPGQFNTGELFF.

This clonotype was seen ten or more times. The chain has TRBV20-1 and TRBJ1-5; TRBD1 is a possible D gene (5 bases). V was clipped by 1 base and J by 5 bases, with 15 bases between them. CDR3 size: 15 residues. Germline CDR1 is DFQATT and CDR2 is SNEGSKA (reference sequence). The CDR3 here is CSARAGRDPYQPQHF. DNA of the CDR3: TGCAGTGCTAGAGCTGGCCGGGACCCATATCAGCCCCAGCATTTT.

This clonotype was counted ten times or more. CDR3 DNA sequence: TGTGCCAGCAGCTTGGCCGTCCTTCAGAGGTCCGGGGAGCTGTTTTTT. It yields the protein CASSLAVLQRSGELFF. The chain links TRBV5-5 to TRBJ2-2; unclear D gene. Germline V gene sequence: CDR1 SGHKS, CDR2 YYEKEE (reference sequence). The CDR3 runs 16 residues. Trimming took off 0 bases at V and 6 bases at J, with 15 bases between the two ends.

This clonotype has a handful of counts. A clone one base away is much larger, so this may be a read error. The J gene is TRBJ2-1, the V gene TRBV14; D remains ambiguous. CDR3 length equals 12 residues. Looked up from germline, CDR1 is SGHDN and CDR2 is FVKESK. In nucleotides, the CDR3 is TGTGCCAGCGGCCAAGGTTTTGGCAAAAGAGTCTTC. Amino acids: CASGQGFGKRVF.

This clonotype was found a few times. The chain joins TRBV12-3 or TRBV12-4 to TRBJ1-1; no definite D call. V lost 11 bases and J lost 7, with 20 bases in between. The CDR3 covers 13 residues. The CDR3 coding sequence is TGTGCCGCCGCAATGGCCGGTACTAATGAAGCTTTCTTT. Translating it yields CAAAMAGTNEAFF.

The sample holds many counts of this clonotype. CDR3 in DNA: TGTGCCAGCAGCTCTGCGCCAGACACCGGAGGGGAGAGCAATCAGCCCCAGCATTTT. It yields the protein CASSSAPDTGGESNQPQHF. The chain carries TRBV7-9 and TRBJ1-5; D is perhaps TRBD1 (5 bases). Germline V CDR1 and CDR2: SEHNR, FQNEAQ (reference sequence). Trimming removed 4 bases at V and 1 base at J, with 23 bases between. This CDR3 contains 19 residues.

This clonotype was detected once. V usage is TRBV19 and J usage is TRBJ2-5; the D gene could be TRBD1 or TRBD2 (6 bases each). Germline-derived CDR1 and CDR2 are LNHDA and SQIVND (reference sequence). The V and J ends lost 8 bases and 1 base respectively, with 17 bases between them. This CDR3 has 15 residues. The CDR3 nucleotides are TGTGCCAGTCACGTTTCCGGGGGCCTCCAAGAGACCCAGTACTTC. Translating it yields CASHVSGGLQETQYF. Drawing the rest from reference TRBV19 and TRBJ2-5, the complete variable domain is DGGITQSPKYLFRKEGQNVTLSCEQNLNHDAMYWYRQDPGQGLRLIYYSQIVNDFQKGDIAEGYSVSREKKESFPLTVTSAQKNPTAFYLCASHVSGGLQETQYFGPGTRLLVL.

This clonotype was counted ten times or more. V is TRBV7-8 and J is TRBJ2-2; D uncertain. Trimming removed 4 bases at V and 0 bases at J, with 9 bases between. The CDR3 is made up of 15 amino acids. Germline loops: CDR1 SGHVS, CDR2 FQNEAQ. The CDR3 coding sequence is TGTGCCAGCAGCTCAACCGGGCCGAACACCGGGGAGCTGTTTTTT. Protein product: CASSSTGPNTGELFF.

This sequence joins TRBV15 and TRBJ2-7; tentatively, D is TRBD2 (5 bases). The V gene lost 0 bases and the J gene lost 6 bases, with 9 bases spanning the gap. CDR3 length: 13 amino acids. Germline values: CDR1 LNHNV, CDR2 YYDKDF (reference sequence). The CDR3 bases are TGTGCCACCAGCAGAGATCTAGAGGGCGAGCAGTACTTC. Protein: CATSRDLEGEQYF.

This clonotype was counted many times. V and J are TRBV20-1 and TRBJ2-1, with no clear D. CDR3 length: 14 residues. Germline assignment: CDR1 DFQATT and CDR2 SNEGSKA (reference sequence). V gave up 3 bases and J gave up 0 bases, with 9 bases separating them. The CDR3 DNA is TGCAGTGCTAGGGGCCGCCACTCCTACAATGAGCAGTTCTTC. Protein: CSARGRHSYNEQFF.

Turning to this clonotype: Sequence at one end of the junction differs from germline and may be a read error. The gene calls are TRBV6-5 and TRBJ2-7; no firm D call. CDR1 MNHEY and CDR2 SVGAGI come from the germline V gene. There are 18 residues in the CDR3. The CDR3 loop is CASSDKWVKGCFSYERYF. The CDR3 DNA is TGTGCCAGCAGTGACAAATGGGTAAAGGGCTGTTTTTCTTACGAGCGGTACTTC.

This chain joins TRBV20-1 and TRBJ2-3; a weak D match, TRBD2 (7 bases). Per the germline V gene, CDR1 is DFQATT and CDR2 is SNEGSKA (reference sequence). The V gene lost 3 bases and the J gene lost 6 bases, with 10 bases spanning the gap. The CDR3 runs 12 residues. The CDR3 DNA sequence: TGCAGTGCTAGGAGGGGGGGGGATACGCAGTATTTT. Protein: CSARRGGDTQYF.

This clonotype was counted only a few times. The chain couples TRBV20-1 to TRBJ1-2; D is perhaps TRBD1 (5 bases). Germline V gene lookup returns CDR1 DFQATT and CDR2 SNEGSKA (reference sequence). Trimming took off 5 bases at V and 6 bases at J, with 13 bases between the two ends. This CDR3 comprises 12 residues. The CDR3, as DNA: TGCAGTGCTGATTCCACAGGCGATGGCTACACCTTC. This encodes CSADSTGDGYTF.

In its sample, this clonotype was seen once. This sequence joins TRBV15 and TRBJ1-1, with D hard to call. CDR1 is LNHNV, CDR2 YYDKDF, per germline (reference sequence). The CDR3 extends over 15 amino acids. Trimming left V 0 bases short and J 0 bases short, with 8 bases between. The CDR3 is CATSRETSMNTEAFF. The CDR3 DNA is TGTGCCACCAGCAGAGAAACGTCAATGAACACTGAAGCTTTCTTT.